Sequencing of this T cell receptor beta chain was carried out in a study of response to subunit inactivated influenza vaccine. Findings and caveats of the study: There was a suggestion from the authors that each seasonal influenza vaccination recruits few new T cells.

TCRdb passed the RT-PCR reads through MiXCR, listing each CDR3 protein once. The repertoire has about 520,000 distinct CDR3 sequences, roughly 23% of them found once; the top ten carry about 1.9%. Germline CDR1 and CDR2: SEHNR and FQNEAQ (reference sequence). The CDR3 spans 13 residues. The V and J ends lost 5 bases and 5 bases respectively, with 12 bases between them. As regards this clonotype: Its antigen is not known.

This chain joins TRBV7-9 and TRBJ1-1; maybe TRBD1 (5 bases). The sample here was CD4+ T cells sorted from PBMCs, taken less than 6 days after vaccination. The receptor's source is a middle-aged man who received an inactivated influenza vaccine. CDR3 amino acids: CASSPPGGTEAFF. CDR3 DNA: TGTGCCAGCAGCCCTCCCGGGGGGACTGAAGCTTTCTTT.